This T cell receptor beta chain emerged from a study of blood T cell repertoires in COVID-19. The wider study: PBMCs, B-cell-depleted T cells, or T cells were the source of the cDNA or gDNA that made up the material.

In germline, CDR1 is MDHEN, CDR2 SYDVKM. The CDR3 is 16 amino acids. Germline trimming cut 6 bases from V and 2 bases from J; bases unmatched to any gene: 10. Original processing methods: The authors estimated nucleated cell counts from reference gene primer amplification. TCRdb's table, derived via immunoSEQ multiplex PCR, lists solely in-frame clones and lacks some. V, J and clone size were drawn from that table, and D and trimming were deduced from the DNA. This sample has more than 55,000 clones, with around 89% found just once. Input material: peripheral blood. The rearrangement uses TRBV28 and TRBJ2-3, with 8 bases identical to TRBD2. This sequence originates from a woman aged 55-70 years with COVID-19, enrolled during active disease. The CDR3 is CASSHPIAGPTDTQYF. As DNA, the CDR3 is TGTGCCAGCAGCCACCCGATAGCGGGACCCACAGATACGCAGTATTTT.